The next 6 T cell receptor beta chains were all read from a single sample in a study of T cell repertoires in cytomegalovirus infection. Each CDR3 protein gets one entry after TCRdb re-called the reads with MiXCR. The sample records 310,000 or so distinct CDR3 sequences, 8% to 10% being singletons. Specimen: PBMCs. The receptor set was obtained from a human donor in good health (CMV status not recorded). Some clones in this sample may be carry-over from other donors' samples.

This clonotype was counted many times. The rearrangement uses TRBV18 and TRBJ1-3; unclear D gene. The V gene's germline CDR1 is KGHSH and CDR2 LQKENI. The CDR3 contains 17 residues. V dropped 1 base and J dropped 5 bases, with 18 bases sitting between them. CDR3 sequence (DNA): TGTGCCAGCTCACCACTCGTGGCAACAGTGGATCGAAACACCATATATTTT. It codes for CASSPLVATVDRNTIYF.

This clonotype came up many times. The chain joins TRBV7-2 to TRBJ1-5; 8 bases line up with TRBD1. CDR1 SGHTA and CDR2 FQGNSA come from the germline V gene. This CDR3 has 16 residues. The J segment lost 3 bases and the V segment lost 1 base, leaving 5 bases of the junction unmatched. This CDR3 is CASSLGTGTSNQPQHF. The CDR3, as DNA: TGTGCCAGCAGCTTAGGGACAGGGACCTCCAATCAGCCCCAGCATTTT.

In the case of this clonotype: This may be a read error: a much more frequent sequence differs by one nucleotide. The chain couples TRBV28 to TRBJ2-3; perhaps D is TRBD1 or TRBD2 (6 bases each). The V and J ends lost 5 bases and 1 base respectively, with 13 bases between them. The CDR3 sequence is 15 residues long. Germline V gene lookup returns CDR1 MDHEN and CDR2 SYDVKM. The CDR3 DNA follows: TGTGCCAGCAGTGGGAGGACAGCAGGCACAGATACGCAGTATTTT. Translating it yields CASSGRTAGTDTQYF.

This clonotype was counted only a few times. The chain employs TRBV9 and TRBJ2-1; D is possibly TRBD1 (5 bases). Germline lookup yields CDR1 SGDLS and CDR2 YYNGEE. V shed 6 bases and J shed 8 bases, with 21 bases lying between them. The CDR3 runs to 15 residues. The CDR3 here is CASTPWAAGSHEQFF. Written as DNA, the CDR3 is TGTGCCAGCACTCCATGGGCGGCAGGGTCCCATGAGCAGTTCTTC.

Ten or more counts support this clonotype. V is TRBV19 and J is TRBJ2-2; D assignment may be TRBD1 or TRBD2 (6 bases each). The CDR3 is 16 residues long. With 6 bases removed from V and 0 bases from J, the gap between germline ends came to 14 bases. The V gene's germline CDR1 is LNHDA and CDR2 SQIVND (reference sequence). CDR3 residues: CASSVLGGPNTGELFF. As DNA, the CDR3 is TGTGCCAGTAGCGTTTTGGGGGGCCCGAACACCGGGGAGCTGTTTTTT.

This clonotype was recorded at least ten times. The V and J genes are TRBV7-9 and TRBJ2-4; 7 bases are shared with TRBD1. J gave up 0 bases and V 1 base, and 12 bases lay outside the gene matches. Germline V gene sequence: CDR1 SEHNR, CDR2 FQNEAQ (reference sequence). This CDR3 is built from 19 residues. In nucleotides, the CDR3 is TGTGCCAGCAGCTTAGGACAGGGCCTCAGGCCCGTAGCCAAAAACATTCAGTACTTC. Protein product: CASSLGQGLRPVAKNIQYF.